This is a list of T cell receptor beta chains from one sample in a study of shared clonotypes between healthy human individuals. Clones were read by immunoSEQ multiplex PCR, and TCRdb kept only the in-frame ones, dropping some. The data show about 2.3 million clones, 93% seen once. Sequenced material: naive CD4+ T cells from PBMCs. The receptors shown here come from a man aged 18 to 35 in good health. Some clones in this sample may be carry-over from other donors' samples. The CDR3 runs from the conserved cysteine through the conserved F or W. The order of the fields is J gene, V gene, D gene, clone size, CDR3 protein, CDR3 DNA. The D gene is left open where the match is weak. The size of a clone is reported for some rows only, either as once, few or many, or as a class for expanded clones.

j_call: TRBJ2-1
v_call: TRBV1
d_call: .
clone_size: once
cdr3_aa: CTSSQDLTGDEQFF
cdr3_nt: TGCACCAGCAGCCAAGACTTGACAGGGGATGAGCAGTTCTTC

j_call: TRBJ2-7
v_call: TRBV6-5
d_call: TRBD2
clone_size: .
cdr3_aa: CASSPQPSGSYEQYF
cdr3_nt: TGTGCCAGCAGCCCTCAACCCAGCGGGAGTTACGAGCAGTACTTC

j_call: TRBJ2-6
v_call: TRBV30
d_call: .
clone_size: once
cdr3_aa: CAWSSVVSGANVLTF
cdr3_nt: TGTGCCTGGAGTTCGGTGGTCTCTGGGGCCAACGTCCTGACTTTC

j_call: TRBJ1-5
v_call: TRBV15
d_call: .
clone_size: .
cdr3_aa: CATSKGAGQPQHF
cdr3_nt: TGTGCCACCAGCAAAGGTGCGGGTCAGCCCCAGCATTTT

j_call: TRBJ1-3
v_call: TRBV30
d_call: TRBD1
clone_size: .
cdr3_aa: CAWGQGGNTIYF
cdr3_nt: TGTGCCTGGGGACAGGGCGGAAACACCATATATTTT

j_call: TRBJ2-3
v_call: TRBV9
d_call: .
clone_size: .
cdr3_aa: CASSVGLAVGDTQYF
cdr3_nt: TGTGCCAGCAGCGTAGGGCTAGCAGTGGGAGATACGCAGTATTTT

j_call: TRBJ2-1
v_call: TRBV29-1
d_call: .
clone_size: .
cdr3_aa: CSVRTRLEGRYNEQFF
cdr3_nt: TGCAGCGTGCGTACTAGGTTGGAGGGGCGGTACAATGAGCAGTTCTTC

j_call: TRBJ1-3
v_call: TRBV5-1
d_call: TRBD1
clone_size: once
cdr3_aa: CASSPGTAASGNTIYF
cdr3_nt: TGCGCCAGCAGCCCTGGGACAGCGGCATCGGGAAACACCATATATTTT

j_call: TRBJ2-5
v_call: TRBV10-2
d_call: .
clone_size: .
cdr3_aa: CASSNLGTKQETQYF
cdr3_nt: TGCGCCAGCAGCAATCTTGGGACGAAGCAGGAGACCCAGTACTTC

j_call: TRBJ2-1
v_call: TRBV6-5
d_call: .
clone_size: .
cdr3_aa: CASRAATGNEQFF
cdr3_nt: TGTGCCAGCAGAGCGGCGACGGGGAATGAGCAGTTCTTC

j_call: TRBJ2-1
v_call: TRBV2
d_call: .
clone_size: .
cdr3_aa: CASSGLSSYNEQFF
cdr3_nt: TGTGCCAGCAGTGGACTGTCCTCCTACAATGAGCAGTTCTTC

j_call: TRBJ2-1
v_call: TRBV7-9
d_call: TRBD2
clone_size: .
cdr3_aa: CASSSQKREGLSYNEQFF
cdr3_nt: TGTGCCAGCAGCTCGCAAAAGCGGGAGGGGCTCTCCTACAATGAGCAGTTCTTC

j_call: TRBJ1-2
v_call: TRBV6-6
d_call: .
clone_size: once
cdr3_aa: CASSPPGYYGYTF
cdr3_nt: TGTGCCAGCAGCCCCCCCGGTTATTATGGCTACACCTTC

j_call: TRBJ2-3
v_call: TRBV5-1
d_call: TRBD2
clone_size: .
cdr3_aa: CASQLADLTDTQYF
cdr3_nt: TGCGCCAGCCAACTAGCGGATCTCACAGATACGCAGTATTTT

j_call: TRBJ2-3
v_call: TRBV19
d_call: .
clone_size: .
cdr3_aa: CASSITPLTSTDTQYF
cdr3_nt: TGTGCCAGTAGTATCACCCCCCTTACTAGCACAGATACGCAGTATTTT

j_call: TRBJ2-1
v_call: TRBV7-2
d_call: TRBD2
clone_size: .
cdr3_aa: CASSLRLAGVTTPFF
cdr3_nt: TGTGCCAGCAGCTTACGACTAGCGGGAGTTACGACCCCGTTCTTC

j_call: TRBJ2-7
v_call: TRBV12-2
d_call: .
clone_size: .
cdr3_aa: CASRPDPEREESYEQYF
cdr3_nt: TGTGCAAGTCGCCCGGACCCCGAGCGGGAGGAATCCTACGAGCAGTACTTC

j_call: TRBJ1-1
v_call: TRBV5-1
d_call: TRBD1
clone_size: .
cdr3_aa: CASSWGDRDHGEAFF
cdr3_nt: TGCGCCAGCAGCTGGGGGGACAGGGACCACGGGGAAGCTTTCTTT

j_call: TRBJ2-2
v_call: TRBV29-1
d_call: .
clone_size: .
cdr3_aa: CSVERGQGGTGELFF
cdr3_nt: TGCAGCGTTGAACGCGGGCAGGGGGGCACCGGGGAGCTGTTTTTT

j_call: TRBJ2-7
v_call: TRBV29-1
d_call: .
clone_size: .
cdr3_aa: CSHLGDSPYEQYF
cdr3_nt: TGCAGCCATCTTGGGGATAGTCCCTACGAGCAGTACTTC

j_call: TRBJ2-2
v_call: TRBV5-4
d_call: .
clone_size: .
cdr3_aa: CASSLGDLNTGELFF
cdr3_nt: TGTGCCAGCAGCTTGGGGGACCTGAACACCGGGGAGCTGTTTTTT

j_call: TRBJ2-3
v_call: TRBV6-1
d_call: .
clone_size: .
cdr3_aa: CASRVTRPDTQYF
cdr3_nt: TGTGCCAGCAGGGTAACCAGGCCGGATACGCAGTATTTT

j_call: TRBJ2-6
v_call: TRBV6-8
d_call: .
clone_size: .
cdr3_aa: CASNSIPAAYASGANVLTF
cdr3_nt: TGTGCCAGCAACTCAATCCCCGCGGCTTACGCCTCTGGGGCCAACGTCCTGACTTTC

j_call: TRBJ2-7
v_call: TRBV5-1
d_call: TRBD1
clone_size: .
cdr3_aa: CASSPQQGVAYEQYF
cdr3_nt: TGCGCCAGCAGCCCTCAACAGGGGGTTGCCTACGAGCAGTACTTC

j_call: TRBJ2-5
v_call: TRBV5-1
d_call: TRBD2
clone_size: .
cdr3_aa: CASSLDSSGRETQYF
cdr3_nt: TGCGCCAGCAGCTTGGATAGTAGCGGGAGGGAGACCCAGTACTTC

j_call: TRBJ1-5
v_call: TRBV15
d_call: .
clone_size: .
cdr3_aa: CATSRGGSGGNQPQHF
cdr3_nt: TGTGCCACCAGCAGAGGAGGGTCGGGGGGCAATCAGCCCCAGCATTTT

j_call: TRBJ1-1
v_call: TRBV28
d_call: .
clone_size: .
cdr3_aa: CASIPLGRAERRTSRAFF
cdr3_nt: TGTGCCAGCATCCCCCTTGGGCGGGCGGAGAGGCGAACATCCCGAGCTTTCTTT

j_call: TRBJ2-5
v_call: TRBV4-1
d_call: TRBD1
clone_size: .
cdr3_aa: CASRQTGVIKETQYF
cdr3_nt: TGCGCCAGCAGACAAACAGGGGTGATTAAAGAGACCCAGTACTTC

j_call: TRBJ2-7
v_call: TRBV19
d_call: TRBD1
clone_size: .
cdr3_aa: CASSETGESEQYF
cdr3_nt: TGTGCCAGTAGTGAGACAGGGGAGAGCGAGCAGTACTTC

j_call: TRBJ1-5
v_call: TRBV9
d_call: .
clone_size: .
cdr3_aa: CASSTLSGDQPQHF
cdr3_nt: TGTGCCAGCAGCACCCTCAGTGGGGATCAGCCCCAGCATTTT

j_call: TRBJ2-1
v_call: TRBV28
d_call: .
clone_size: .
cdr3_aa: CACSNEFEQFF
cdr3_nt: TGTGCCTGCAGTAATGAGTTTGAGCAGTTCTTC

j_call: TRBJ1-4
v_call: TRBV5-1
d_call: TRBD1
clone_size: .
cdr3_aa: CASSSGQGNEKLFF
cdr3_nt: TGCGCCAGCAGCTCCGGACAGGGTAATGAAAAACTGTTTTTT

j_call: TRBJ2-5
v_call: TRBV7-3
d_call: .
clone_size: .
cdr3_aa: CASSPGQKETQYF
cdr3_nt: TGTGCCAGCAGCCCCGGACAGAAAGAGACCCAGTACTTC

j_call: TRBJ2-7
v_call: TRBV28
d_call: .
clone_size: .
cdr3_aa: CASFKAPSSGEQYF
cdr3_nt: TGTGCCAGCTTTAAGGCCCCGTCGTCAGGGGAGCAGTACTTC

j_call: TRBJ2-4
v_call: TRBV6-1
d_call: .
clone_size: .
cdr3_aa: CATLGPNGAKNIQYF
cdr3_nt: TGTGCCACCCTAGGGCCAAATGGAGCCAAAAACATTCAGTACTTC

j_call: TRBJ1-1
v_call: TRBV7-3
d_call: .
clone_size: .
cdr3_aa: CASSLNGVGGEAFF
cdr3_nt: TGTGCCAGCAGCTTAAACGGGGTTGGCGGAGAAGCTTTCTTT

j_call: TRBJ2-7
v_call: TRBV14
d_call: .
clone_size: .
cdr3_aa: CASSQYSVEQYF
cdr3_nt: TGTGCCAGCAGCCAATATAGTGTAGAGCAGTACTTC

j_call: TRBJ1-5
v_call: TRBV6-1
d_call: TRBD1
clone_size: .
cdr3_aa: CASSLGTGLNQPQHF
cdr3_nt: TGTGCCAGCAGTTTAGGGACAGGGCTAAATCAGCCCCAGCATTTT

j_call: TRBJ2-5
v_call: TRBV14
d_call: TRBD2
clone_size: .
cdr3_aa: CASSLPSGREETQYF
cdr3_nt: TGTGCCAGCAGCCTTCCTAGCGGGAGGGAAGAGACCCAGTACTTC

j_call: TRBJ2-3
v_call: TRBV5-6
d_call: .
clone_size: .
cdr3_aa: CASSVAGATDTQYF
cdr3_nt: TGTGCCAGCAGCGTCGCTGGGGCGACAGATACGCAGTATTTT

j_call: TRBJ1-5
v_call: TRBV27
d_call: .
clone_size: .
cdr3_aa: CASKPRADQPQHF
cdr3_nt: TGTGCCAGTAAACCTCGAGCGGATCAGCCCCAGCATTTT

j_call: TRBJ2-7
v_call: TRBV6-5
d_call: .
clone_size: .
cdr3_aa: CASSLRLSSYEQYF
cdr3_nt: TGTGCCAGCAGTCTCAGGCTTAGCTCCTACGAGCAGTACTTC

j_call: TRBJ1-2
v_call: TRBV5-1
d_call: .
clone_size: .
cdr3_aa: CASSLVVNYGYTF
cdr3_nt: TGCGCCAGCAGCTTGGTGGTAAACTATGGCTACACCTTC

j_call: TRBJ2-1
v_call: TRBV28
d_call: TRBD2
clone_size: .
cdr3_aa: CASSSPGTSSYNEQFF
cdr3_nt: TGTGCCAGCAGTTCCCCCGGGACTAGCTCCTACAATGAGCAGTTCTTC

j_call: TRBJ1-2
v_call: TRBV30
d_call: .
clone_size: few
cdr3_aa: CAGGRGHGYTF
cdr3_nt: TGTGCCGGAGGTAGGGGACATGGCTACACCTTC

j_call: TRBJ1-5
v_call: TRBV6-6
d_call: TRBD1
clone_size: .
cdr3_aa: CASSYGGQGHQPQHF
cdr3_nt: TGTGCCAGCAGTTACGGGGGACAGGGACATCAGCCCCAGCATTTT

j_call: TRBJ2-2
v_call: TRBV28
d_call: TRBD1
clone_size: .
cdr3_aa: CASSERGQANTGELFF
cdr3_nt: TGTGCCAGCAGTGAGAGGGGACAGGCGAACACCGGGGAGCTGTTTTTT

j_call: TRBJ1-4
v_call: TRBV4-2
d_call: .
clone_size: .
cdr3_aa: CASSLGDTATNEKLFF
cdr3_nt: TGTGCCAGCAGTTTGGGGGATACCGCAACTAATGAAAAACTGTTTTTT

j_call: TRBJ2-7
v_call: TRBV11-2
d_call: TRBD2
clone_size: .
cdr3_aa: CASSYSGNYEQYF
cdr3_nt: TGTGCCAGCAGCTATAGCGGGAATTACGAGCAGTACTTC

j_call: TRBJ1-2
v_call: TRBV18
d_call: .
clone_size: .
cdr3_aa: CASSPAGGGYTF
cdr3_nt: TGTGCCAGCTCACCGGCAGGCGGAGGCTACACCTTC